The 19 T cell receptor beta chains in this list originate from one sample, sequenced in a study of OX40 agonist ivuxolimab in advanced cancers. Library method: the immunoSEQ multiplex PCR assay. TCRdb retrieved this table from immuneACCESS and kept in-frame rearrangements only. Not all clones are present; in checked studies, unresolved V genes account for under half, and no reason is known for the remainder. The sample records just under 65,000 clones, about 90% of which are singletons. The ten largest clonotypes hold 5.2% of the sample. The source was CD4+ or CD8+ T cells sorted from blood, collected in a trial of the OX40 agonist ivuxolimab. These receptors were obtained from an adult with an advanced solid tumor such as melanoma, head and neck, liver or kidney cancer.

The table lists this clone with a count of one. V gene TRBV5-1 combines with J gene TRBJ1-1; no clear D gene. CDR1 and CDR2 (germline): SGHRS, YFSETQ. Deletions cut 3 bases from V and 9 bases from J, with 9 bases between. This CDR3 spans 11 amino acids. CDR3 in amino acids: CASSSSGKAFF. CDR3 nucleotides: TGCGCCAGCAGCTCCTCGGGGAAAGCTTTCTTT.

The genes are TRBV4-2 and TRBJ2-1, with 8 bases identical to TRBD2. The CDR3 length is 15 residues. V was pared by 4 bases and J by 8 bases, with 10 bases of the junction left unmatched. Germline V gene sequence: CDR1 LGHNA, CDR2 YNFKEQ. The CDR3 DNA reads TGTGCCAGCAGCCCGGAGAGCGGGAGAATCCATGAGCAGTTCTTC. This codes for CASSPESGRIHEQFF.

This chain connects TRBV5-4 to TRBJ1-2; D remains unclear. The CDR3 runs to 12 residues. In germline, CDR1 is SGHNT, CDR2 YYREEE (reference sequence). Trimming pared 0 bases from V and 7 bases from J, leaving 7 bases between. CDR3 bases: TGTGCCAGCAGCTTGGAACCCCGTGGCTACACCTTC. Translation: CASSLEPRGYTF.

The rearrangement uses TRBV6-1 and TRBJ2-3; 11 bases fit TRBD1. Per the germline V gene, CDR1 is MNHNS and CDR2 is SASEGT. This CDR3 is 15 amino acids long. J was trimmed by 4 bases and V by 6 bases; bases with no gene match: 6. The CDR3 DNA sequence: TGTGCCAGCAGCCCCGGGACAGGGGGATCAGATACGCAGTATTTT. Translating it yields CASSPGTGGSDTQYF.

The V gene is TRBV28, the J gene TRBJ2-7, with D hard to call. The CDR3 has 12 residues. V was cut by 5 bases and J by 4 bases, with 9 bases left in between. Germline-derived CDR1 and CDR2 are MDHEN and SYDVKM. This chain's CDR3 is CASSLISYEQYF. CDR3 bases: TGTGCCAGCAGTCTTATCTCTTACGAGCAGTACTTC.

This chain connects TRBV6-6 to TRBJ2-7, with unresolved D. Trimming stripped 0 bases from V and 3 bases from J, with 9 bases between. Germline V gene data show CDR1 as MNHNY and CDR2 as SVGAGI (reference sequence). The CDR3 has 14 amino acids. CDR3 sequence: CASSYSAAHYEQYF. CDR3 bases: TGTGCCAGCAGTTACTCGGCAGCCCACTACGAGCAGTACTTC.

CDR3 amino acids: CAWSSGSTGAEQYF. The CDR3 region has the DNA TGTGCCTGGAGTAGCGGGAGCACCGGGGCCGAGCAGTACTTC. V is TRBV30 and J is TRBJ2-5; 8 bases are shared with TRBD2. The DNA end favors TRBJ2-7, so the J call may be wrong. The CDR3 consists of 14 residues. Germline V gives CDR1 GTSNPN, CDR2 SVGIG (reference sequence).

CDR3 in DNA: TGTGCCAGCAGCGCCACAGGACTAGCGGCCTACAATGAGCAGTTCTTC. As protein: CASSATGLAAYNEQFF. This sequence joins TRBV9 and TRBJ2-1; TRBD2 matches 10 bases. Germline CDR1 is SGDLS and CDR2 is YYNGEE. The CDR3 has 16 amino acids. With V trimmed by 3 bases and J by 2 bases, 5 bases remained unmatched.

The chain is built from TRBV10-1 and TRBJ2-5; maybe TRBD2 (5 bases). Germline V gives CDR1 WNHNN, CDR2 SYGVQD (reference sequence). With 0 bases removed from V and 7 bases from J, the gap between germline ends came to 9 bases. This CDR3 is 13 amino acids long. The CDR3, as DNA: TGCGCCAGCAGTGAGTCAGCGGTTGGGACCCAGTACTTC. Its protein product is CASSESAVGTQYF.

CDR3 bases: TGTGCCAGCAGGGACCACAGGGGGCAAGGGTCACCCCTCCACTTT. It codes for CASRDHRGQGSPLHF. The V call is TRBV6-6, the J call TRBJ1-6; 9 nucleotides agree with TRBD1. J gave up 10 bases and V 6 bases, and 10 bases lay outside the gene matches. This CDR3 is built from 15 residues. Germline V gene data show CDR1 as MNHNY and CDR2 as SVGAGI (reference sequence).

The chain has TRBV6-4 and TRBJ2-6; 8 bases match TRBD1. The germline CDR1 and CDR2 sequences are MRHNA and SNTAGT. The length of the CDR3 is 17 residues. After removal of 5 bases from V and 2 bases from J, the junction contained 8 bases not matched to a gene. The CDR3: CASSFLQGGTGANVLTF. The CDR3 DNA reads TGTGCCAGCAGTTTTTTACAGGGGGGAACTGGGGCCAACGTCCTGACTTTC.

This clone was seen a handful of times. Other DNA sequences from this sample encode an identical CDR3 as well. V and J are TRBV6-5 and TRBJ1-2, with D possibly being TRBD1 (5 bases). Germline loops: CDR1 MNHEY, CDR2 SVGAGI. V lost 6 bases, J lost 5 bases, and 7 bases lay in between. The CDR3 spans 11 residues. For the CDR3, the DNA is TGTGCCAGCAGCGCAGGGTATGGCTACACCTTC. Its translation: CASSAGYGYTF.

The chain carries TRBV7-8 and TRBJ1-1, with D possibly matching TRBD1 (5 bases). CDR3 length: 16 amino acids. Trimming left V 5 bases short and J 1 base short, with 17 bases between. From germline, CDR1 is SGHVS and CDR2 FQNEAQ. CDR3 amino acids: CASSTSVGQANTEAFF. CDR3 DNA sequence: TGTGCCAGCAGCACCAGTGTGGGGCAGGCGAACACTGAAGCTTTCTTT.

This clone has just one count. This rearrangement joins TRBV7-3 to TRBJ2-3; 9 nucleotides match TRBD2. Trimming cost V 3 bases and J 0 bases; bases outside gene matches: 1. This CDR3 comprises 15 residues. Germline lookup yields CDR1 SGHTA and CDR2 FQGTGA. CDR3 nucleotide sequence: TGTGCCAGCAGCTTGACTAGCGGTAGCACAGATACGCAGTATTTT. Its protein is CASSLTSGSTDTQYF.

V is TRBV27 and J is TRBJ2-3; D might be TRBD2 (6 bases). Germline lookup yields CDR1 MNHEY and CDR2 SMNVEV (reference sequence). The CDR3 is 15 amino acids. The V end was cut by 5 bases, the J end by 0 bases, with 12 bases between. The CDR3 nucleotides read TGTGCCAGCAGTCCCCTAGCGTCTAGCACAGATACGCAGTATTTT. It is translated as CASSPLASSTDTQYF.

This chain connects TRBV15 to TRBJ2-5; D gene unclear. Gene TRBJ2-7 matches the end of the DNA better, so the J call may be wrong. In germline, CDR1 is LNHNV, CDR2 YYDKDF (reference sequence). The length of the CDR3 is 14 residues. In DNA, the CDR3 is TGTGCCACCAGCCGGACGACTTACAGCTACGAGCAGTACTTC. It yields the protein CATSRTTYSYEQYF.

This clone has just one count. The chain employs TRBV7-8 and TRBJ2-7; 7 nucleotides agree with TRBD1. V was clipped by 1 base and J by 2 bases; unmatched bases: 5. This CDR3 is 15 amino acids long. The germline V gene encodes CDR1 SGHVS and CDR2 FQNEAQ. The CDR3 region is CASSLVGQGAYEQYF. The CDR3 coding sequence is TGTGCCAGCAGCTTAGTTGGGCAGGGGGCCTACGAGCAGTACTTC.

The V call is TRBV27, the J call TRBJ1-1; D is ambiguous. Per the germline V gene, CDR1 is MNHEY and CDR2 is SMNVEV (reference sequence). With 3 bases removed from V and 1 base from J, the gap between germline ends came to 9 bases. This CDR3 has 14 residues. Here the CDR3 DNA reads TGTGCCAGCAGTTTCCTACAGTCGAACACTGAAGCTTTCTTT. Translated, it gives CASSFLQSNTEAFF.

This clone appeared a single time. The J gene is TRBJ2-1, the V gene TRBV27; the match to TRBD2 covers 12 bases. The germline gives CDR1 MNHEY, CDR2 SMNVEV (reference sequence). The CDR3 spans 17 residues. With V trimmed by 2 bases and J by 4 bases, 6 bases remained unmatched. Written as DNA, the CDR3 is TGTGCCAGCAGTTTACGGCTAGCGGGAGGGCCTTACAATGAGCAGTTCTTC. Translating gives CASSLRLAGGPYNEQFF.